A single sample is the source of the 26 T cell receptor beta chains below, sequenced in a study of vaccination and CD4 T cells after COVID-19 (dated by TCRdb to 2022 to 2024). What these receptors recognize is not known. Library preparation used PCR. These reads were obtained on an Illumina iSeq 100. TCR sequencing of DNA from cultured CD4+ T cells used the Oncomine TCR Beta short-read assay at the Johns Hopkins FTIC core. Starting from the raw public reads, TCRdb applied fastp trimming at Q25, assembled clones with MiXCR and retained in-frame beta chains. Entries that share a CDR3 protein sequence are merged under the most common genes and DNA. This sample is represented by around 20,000 distinct CDR3 sequences; roughly 46% of them were singletons. Roughly 6.2% of the sample comes from the top ten. The treatment or condition label of this sample denotes: roughly 11-day PBMC culture with coronavirus spike peptide pools or control peptides (ViraFEST assay).

The starting material was CD4+ T cells from blood, cultured in vitro, obtained before SARS-CoV-2 vaccination. The receptors come from a human donor who had recovered from COVID-19.

This clonotype was recorded a few times. CDR3 nucleotide sequence: TGTGCCACCCAAGTCGGACAGGGCTATAATTCACCCCTCCACTTT. Residues: CATQVGQGYNSPLHF. The rearrangement uses TRBV5-4 and TRBJ1-6; 8 bases agree with TRBD1. There are 15 residues in the CDR3. In germline, CDR1 is SGHNT, CDR2 YYREEE (reference sequence). The trim removed 9 bases at V and 3 bases at J, leaving 8 bases unmatched.

The chain is built from TRBV18 and TRBJ2-5; 10 bases are a match to TRBD2. The V gene end was trimmed by 2 bases and the J gene end by 1 base; junction bases not matched to a gene: 10. Looked up from germline, CDR1 is KGHSH and CDR2 is LQKENI. CDR3 length: 18 amino acids. The CDR3 is CASSPELAGAHAQETQYF. CDR3 in DNA: TGTGCCAGCTCACCAGAGCTAGCGGGGGCCCACGCCCAAGAGACCCAGTACTTC.

The chain carries TRBV20-1 and TRBJ1-1; 7 bases agree with TRBD1. CDR1 DFQATT and CDR2 SNEGSKA come from the germline V gene (reference sequence). With 8 bases clipped from V and 1 base from J, the junction kept 4 bases outside the gene matches. The CDR3 is 12 residues long. The chain's CDR3 is CSTGQPNTEAFF. The CDR3 DNA is TGCAGTACGGGACAGCCGAACACTGAAGCTTTCTTT.

The rearrangement uses TRBV6-2 or TRBV6-3 and TRBJ1-3; D remains unclear. V lost 7 bases, J lost 4 bases, and 8 bases lay in between. The CDR3 is 12 residues long. From germline, CDR1 is MNHEY and CDR2 SVGEGT. CDR3 sequence reads: CASISDGNTIYF. The CDR3 nucleotides read TGTGCCAGCATTTCGGACGGAAACACCATATATTTT.

This clonotype was found a few times. The chain combines TRBV29-1 with TRBJ1-5; 8 nucleotides align to TRBD1. Germline V gene sequence: CDR1 SQVTM, CDR2 ANQGSEA. Trimming took 7 bases from V and 3 from J; bases not matched to a gene: 5. This CDR3 has 13 residues. CDR3 coding DNA: TGCAGCGCCGGACAGGGTATCAATCAGCCCCAGCATTTT. This sequence encodes CSAGQGINQPQHF.

The chain has TRBV20-1 and TRBJ2-2, with a tentative D call TRBD2 (6 bases). V lost 5 bases to trimming and J lost 5 bases, with 15 bases between them. Germline V gene sequence: CDR1 DFQATT, CDR2 SNEGSKA (reference sequence). The CDR3 loop spans 14 amino acids. The CDR3 region is CSAQATRETGELFF. CDR3 DNA: TGCAGTGCTCAGGCCACTCGGGAGACCGGGGAGCTGTTTTTT.

This clonotype was counted between two and nine times. The rearrangement uses TRBV27 and TRBJ1-6, with D unclear. CDR3 length equals 13 residues. Trimming shortened V by 8 bases and J by 10 bases, and 15 bases separated the two germline ends. Germline V lookup: CDR1 MNHEY, CDR2 SMNVEV (reference sequence). CDR3 DNA sequence: TGTGCCAGCGGACGTGAATGGGGATCACCCCTCCACTTT. This gives the protein CASGREWGSPLHF.

This clonotype has only a few counts. The J gene is TRBJ1-2, the V gene TRBV10-2, with 8 bases fitting TRBD1. After removal of 3 bases from V and 2 bases from J, the junction contained 5 bases not matched to a gene. Germline CDR1 and CDR2: WSHSY and SAAADI. The CDR3 is made up of 15 amino acids. CDR3 in DNA: TGCGCCAGCAGTGACGACAGGACAGGGAACTATGGCTACACCTTC. Amino acids: CASSDDRTGNYGYTF.

Comments on this clonotype: The junction does not match germline at one end; this may be a read error. The V and J genes are TRBV11-3 and TRBJ2-7; 10 bases line up with TRBD2. Per the germline V gene, CDR1 is SGHNT and CDR2 is YENEEA. The CDR3 runs to 13 residues. Written as DNA, the CDR3 is TGTGCCAGCCGGACTAGCGGCACCTATGAGCAGTACTTC. Translating gives CASRTSGTYEQYF. The full variable domain, with the rest looked up from reference TRBV11-3 and TRBJ2-7, is EAGVVQSPRYKIIEKKQPVAFWCNPISGHNTLYWYLQNLGQGPELLIRYENEEAVDDSQLPKDRFSAERLKGVDSTLKIQPAELGDSAVYLCASRTSGTYEQYFGPGTRLTVT.

This chain connects TRBV27 to TRBJ1-2, with 7 nucleotides matching TRBD1. CDR3 length equals 14 residues. V trimming: 6 bases; J trimming: 6 bases; junction bases outside the gene matches: 10. The germline CDR1 and CDR2 sequences are MNHEY and SMNVEV (reference sequence). The CDR3 nucleotides are TGTGCCAGCAGAACTGTGACAGGGAGGCATGGCTACACCTTC. It encodes CASRTVTGRHGYTF.

CDR3: CASSPWGGQATEAFF. CDR3 coding DNA: TGTGCCAGCAGCCCCTGGGGGGGCCAAGCCACTGAAGCTTTCTTT. The rearrangement joins TRBV28 to TRBJ1-1, with D maybe TRBD1 (6 bases). The germline V gene encodes CDR1 MDHEN and CDR2 SYDVKM. V gave up 6 bases and J gave up 4 bases, with 18 bases separating them. This CDR3 is 15 amino acids long.

This clonotype has only a few counts. The chain combines TRBV4-2 with TRBJ1-1; weak D call: TRBD1 (6 bases). From germline, CDR1 is LGHNA and CDR2 YNFKEQ. V was clipped by 3 bases and J by 4 bases, with 12 bases between them. This CDR3 region has 14 residues. DNA of the CDR3: TGTGCCAGCAGCCAGCAGGGGTTCGGCACTGAAGCTTTCTTT. As protein: CASSQQGFGTEAFF.

The V and J genes are TRBV14 and TRBJ2-5; no clear D gene. The CDR3 is 12 residues long. Germline V lookup: CDR1 SGHDN, CDR2 FVKESK. The V gene lost 1 base and the J gene lost 5 bases, with 5 bases spanning the gap. CDR3 region: CASSQVVETQYF. The CDR3 nucleotides read TGTGCCAGCAGCCAAGTAGTCGAGACCCAGTACTTC.

The CDR3 reads CASSTQTGTEAFF. As DNA, the CDR3 is TGTGCCAGTAGTACACAGACAGGCACTGAAGCTTTCTTT. The V gene is TRBV19, the J gene TRBJ1-1, with D tentatively TRBD1 (6 bases). The CDR3 runs to 13 residues. Germline CDR1 and CDR2: LNHDA and SQIVND (reference sequence). Trimming removed 4 bases at V and 4 bases at J, with 10 bases between.

This clonotype was observed a few times. The V and J genes are TRBV19 and TRBJ2-3, with 10 bases aligning to TRBD2. Trimming at V came to 4 bases and at J to 2 bases, leaving 6 bases not matched to a gene. Germline CDR1 and CDR2: LNHDA and SQIVND (reference sequence). This CDR3 has 16 residues. CDR3 residues: CASSTPSGGLTDTQYF. The CDR3 DNA reads TGTGCCAGTAGTACCCCTAGCGGGGGCCTCACAGATACGCAGTATTTT. The whole variable domain, filled in from reference TRBV19 and TRBJ2-3, reads DGGITQSPKYLFRKEGQNVTLSCEQNLNHDAMYWYRQDPGQGLRLIYYSQIVNDFQKGDIAEGYSVSREKKESFPLTVTSAQKNPTAFYLCASSTPSGGLTDTQYFGPGTRLTVL.

The table lists this clonotype with a few counts. The genes are TRBV19 and TRBJ1-1; D is unclear. The CDR3 is 15 amino acids. Trimming shortened V by 3 bases and J by 0 bases, and 11 bases separated the two germline ends. The germline gives CDR1 LNHDA, CDR2 SQIVND (reference sequence). The CDR3 DNA sequence: TGTGCCAGTAGTATTCTAGGGATCATGAACACTGAAGCTTTCTTT. Its protein is CASSILGIMNTEAFF.

The table lists this clonotype with a few counts. V and J are TRBV20-1 and TRBJ1-2; 7 bases are shared with TRBD1. Trimming cost V 4 bases and J 4 bases; bases outside gene matches: 3. In germline, CDR1 is DFQATT, CDR2 SNEGSKA (reference sequence). The CDR3 is 12 residues long. This chain's CDR3 is CSAKGTVYGYTF. The CDR3 bases are TGCAGTGCTAAGGGGACAGTCTATGGCTACACCTTC.

V gene TRBV12-3 or TRBV12-4 combines with J gene TRBJ2-1; 12 bases line up with TRBD2. This CDR3 comprises 17 residues. V trimming: 2 bases; J trimming: 9 bases; junction bases outside the gene matches: 11. The CDR3 region has the DNA TGTGCCAGCAGTTTATTTCTAGCGGGAGGGCCCCCTGGTGAGCAGTTCTTC. Translation gives CASSLFLAGGPPGEQFF.

There are a few counts of this clonotype. The chain combines TRBV7-2 with TRBJ1-1; the D is unclear. This CDR3 region has 14 residues. The germline V and J ends were trimmed by 2 bases and 3 bases, with 10 bases remaining between them. Germline values: CDR1 SGHTA, CDR2 FQGNSA. CDR3 bases: TGTGCCAGCAGCTTACGGGGAAGGGACACTGAAGCTTTCTTT. Translated: CASSLRGRDTEAFF.

There are a few counts of this clonotype. V gene TRBV28 combines with J gene TRBJ2-3, with 7 bases aligning to TRBD1. The CDR3 is 13 amino acids. CDR1 and CDR2 (germline): MDHEN, SYDVKM. J lost 3 bases, V lost 8 bases, and 5 bases had no gene match. The CDR3 DNA sequence: TGTGCCAGCGTAAAGGGGGCAACAGATACGCAGTATTTT. Amino acid sequence: CASVKGATDTQYF.

This chain joins TRBV7-8 and TRBJ2-7, with 14 bases identical to TRBD2. The germline gives CDR1 SGHVS, CDR2 FQNEAQ. The CDR3 has 16 amino acids. Losses at the gene ends were 5 bases for V and 7 bases for J; bases not matched to a gene: 10. The CDR3 DNA reads as TGTGCCAGCAGCACAATCGGACTAGCGGGAGGTCGGGAGCAGTACTTC. This gives the protein CASSTIGLAGGREQYF.

This clonotype occurred a few times. The V gene is TRBV2, the J gene TRBJ2-7; TRBD1 aligns across 10 bases. Trimming cost V 8 bases and J 1 base; bases outside gene matches: 5. This CDR3 is 14 amino acids long. From germline, CDR1 is SNHLY and CDR2 FYNNEI. As DNA, the CDR3 is TGTGCCAGCGAGGGACAGGGGCGTTCCTACGAGCAGTACTTC. Translation gives CASEGQGRSYEQYF.

This rearrangement joins TRBV12-3 or TRBV12-4 to TRBJ1-1; tentatively, D is TRBD1 (6 bases). V was trimmed by 5 bases and J by 10 bases, leaving 32 bases between them. The CDR3 extends over 18 amino acids. As DNA, the CDR3 is TGTGCCAGCAGTAACAGTGTCGGGGGGCTGGTGCACTCTGTCGGAGCTTTCTTT. Protein: CASSNSVGGLVHSVGAFF.

Only a few counts were recorded for this clonotype. The genes are TRBV6-2 or TRBV6-3 and TRBJ1-5, with D unclear. V lost 2 bases, J lost 5 bases, and 16 bases lay in between. The CDR3 is made up of 16 amino acids. Per the germline V gene, CDR1 is MNHEY and CDR2 is SVGEGT. The CDR3 protein is CASSYTVLQTHQPQHF. As DNA, the CDR3 is TGTGCCAGCAGTTACACGGTTTTACAGACTCATCAGCCCCAGCATTTT.

The chain combines TRBV5-4 with TRBJ2-7; 12 positions match TRBD1. The trim removed 4 bases at V and 4 bases at J, leaving 3 bases unmatched. This CDR3 is 14 amino acids long. Germline V gene data show CDR1 as SGHNT and CDR2 as YYREEE (reference sequence). Here the CDR3 DNA reads TGTGCCAGCAGCCGGGGACAGGGGGCTTACGAGCAGTACTTC. This translates into CASSRGQGAYEQYF.

This clonotype was observed a few times. The CDR3 DNA sequence: TGCGCCAGCAGCATGGGACTAGCGGAAAACCAAGAGACCCAGTACTTC. Amino acids: CASSMGLAENQETQYF. This chain connects TRBV5-1 to TRBJ2-5, with 11 bases fitting TRBD2. The trim removed 4 bases at V and 0 bases at J, leaving 5 bases unmatched. The germline gives CDR1 SGHRS, CDR2 YFSETQ. The CDR3 extends over 16 amino acids.